This T cell receptor (beta chain) was sequenced in a study of shared clonotypes between healthy human individuals. Germline V gene data show CDR1 as SGDLS and CDR2 as YYNGEE. The trim removed 0 bases at V and 4 bases at J, leaving 3 bases unmatched. This CDR3 is 15 amino acids long. Data came from immunoSEQ multiplex PCR; TCRdb stores just in-frame clones and leaves some out. The sample lists about 710,000 clones; more than 70% were seen once. The V and J genes are TRBV9 and TRBJ2-1, with TRBD2 identical over 8 bases. The TCR comes from a woman aged 30 to 39 in good health. The sample comprised memory CD4+ T cells sorted from blood. Subset defined: CD45RA-negative fraction. The DNA of the CDR3 is TGTGCCAGCAGCGTAGCTGGGACTAGATACAATGAGCAGTTCTTC. It yields the protein CASSVAGTRYNEQFF.